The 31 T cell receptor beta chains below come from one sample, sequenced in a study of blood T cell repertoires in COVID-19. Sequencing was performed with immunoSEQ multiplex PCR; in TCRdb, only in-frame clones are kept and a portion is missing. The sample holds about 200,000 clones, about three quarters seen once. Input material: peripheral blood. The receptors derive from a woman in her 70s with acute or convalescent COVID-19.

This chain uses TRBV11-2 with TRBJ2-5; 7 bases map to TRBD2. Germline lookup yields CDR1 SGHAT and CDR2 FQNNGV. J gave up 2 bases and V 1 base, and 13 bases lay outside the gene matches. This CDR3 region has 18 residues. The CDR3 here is CASSLGKPWGGGQETQYF. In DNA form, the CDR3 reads TGTGCCAGCAGCTTAGGGAAGCCATGGGGGGGAGGACAAGAGACCCAGTACTTC.

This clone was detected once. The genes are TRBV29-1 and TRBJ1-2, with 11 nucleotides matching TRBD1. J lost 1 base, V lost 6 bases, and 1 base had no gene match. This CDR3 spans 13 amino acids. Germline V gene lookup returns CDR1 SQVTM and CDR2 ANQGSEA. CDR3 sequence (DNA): TGCAGCGTGGGACAGGGGGTTAACTATGGCTACACCTTC. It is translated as CSVGQGVNYGYTF.

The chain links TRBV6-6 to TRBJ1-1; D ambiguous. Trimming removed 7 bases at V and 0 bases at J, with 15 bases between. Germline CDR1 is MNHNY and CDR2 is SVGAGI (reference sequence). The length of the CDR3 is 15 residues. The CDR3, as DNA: TGTGCCAGCACCATTTCAGTAACGATGAACACTGAAGCTTTCTTT. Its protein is CASTISVTMNTEAFF.

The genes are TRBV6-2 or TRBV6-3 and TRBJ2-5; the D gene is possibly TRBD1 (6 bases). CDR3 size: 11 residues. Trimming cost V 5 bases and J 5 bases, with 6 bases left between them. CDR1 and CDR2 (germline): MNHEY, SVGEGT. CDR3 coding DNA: TGTGCCAGCAGTAGGGGGGAGACCCAGTACTTC. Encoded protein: CASSRGETQYF.

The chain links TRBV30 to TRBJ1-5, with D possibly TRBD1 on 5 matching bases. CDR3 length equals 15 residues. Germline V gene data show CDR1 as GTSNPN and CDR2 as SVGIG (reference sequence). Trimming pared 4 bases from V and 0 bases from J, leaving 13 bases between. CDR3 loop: CAWTPGGNSNQPQHF. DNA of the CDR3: TGTGCCTGGACCCCGGGGGGGAATAGCAATCAGCCCCAGCATTTT. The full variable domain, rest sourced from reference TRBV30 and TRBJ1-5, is SQTIHQWPATLVQPVGSPLSLECTVEGTSNPNLYWYRQAAGRGLQLLFYSVGIGQISSEVPQNLSASRPQDRQFILSSKKLLLSDSGFYLCAWTPGGNSNQPQHFGDGTRLSIL.

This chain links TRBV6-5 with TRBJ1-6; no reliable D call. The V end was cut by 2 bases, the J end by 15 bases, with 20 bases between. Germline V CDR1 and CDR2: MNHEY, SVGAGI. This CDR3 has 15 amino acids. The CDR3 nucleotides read TGTGCCAGCAGTTACGCGAATGAGCCCTCTTCTCGCCTCCACTTT. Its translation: CASSYANEPSSRLHF.

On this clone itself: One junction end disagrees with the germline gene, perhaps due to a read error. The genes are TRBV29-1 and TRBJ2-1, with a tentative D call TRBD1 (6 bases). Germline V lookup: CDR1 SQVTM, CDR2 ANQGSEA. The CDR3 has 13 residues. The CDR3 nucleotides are TGCAGCGTTGGGCAGGGGATCTACGATGAGCAGTTCTTC. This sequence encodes CSVGQGIYDEQFF.

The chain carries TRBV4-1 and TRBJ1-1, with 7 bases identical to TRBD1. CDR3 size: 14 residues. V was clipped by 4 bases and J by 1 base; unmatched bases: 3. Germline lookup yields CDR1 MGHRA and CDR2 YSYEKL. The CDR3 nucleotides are TGCGCCAGCAGCCCGGGGGACAGGAACACTGAAGCTTTCTTT. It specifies CASSPGDRNTEAFF.

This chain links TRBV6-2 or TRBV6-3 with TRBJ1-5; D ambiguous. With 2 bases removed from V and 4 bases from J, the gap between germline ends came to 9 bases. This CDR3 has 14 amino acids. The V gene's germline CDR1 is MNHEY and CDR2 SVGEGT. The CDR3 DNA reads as TGTGCCAGCAGTTACCGCGGGGAGAATCAGCCCCAGCATTTT. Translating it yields CASSYRGENQPQHF.

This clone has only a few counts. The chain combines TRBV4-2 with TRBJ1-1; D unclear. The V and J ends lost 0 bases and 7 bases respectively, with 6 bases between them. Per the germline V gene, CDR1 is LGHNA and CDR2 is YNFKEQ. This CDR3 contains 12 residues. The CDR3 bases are TGTGCCAGCAGCCAAGATAGAGTTGAAGCTTTCTTT. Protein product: CASSQDRVEAFF.

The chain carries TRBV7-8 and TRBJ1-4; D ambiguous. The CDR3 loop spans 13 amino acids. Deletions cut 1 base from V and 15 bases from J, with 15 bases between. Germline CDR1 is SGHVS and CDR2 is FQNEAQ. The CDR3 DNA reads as TGTGCCAGCAGCTTAGTCCGCGGGGAAGAGGTGTTTTTT. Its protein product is CASSLVRGEEVFF.

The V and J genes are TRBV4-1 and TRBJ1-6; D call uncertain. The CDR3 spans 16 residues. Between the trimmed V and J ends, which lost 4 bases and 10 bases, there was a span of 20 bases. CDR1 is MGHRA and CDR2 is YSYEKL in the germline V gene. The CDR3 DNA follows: TGCGCCAGCAGCCCTCAACCGGGAAAAGAGGGATCACCCCTCCACTTT. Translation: CASSPQPGKEGSPLHF.

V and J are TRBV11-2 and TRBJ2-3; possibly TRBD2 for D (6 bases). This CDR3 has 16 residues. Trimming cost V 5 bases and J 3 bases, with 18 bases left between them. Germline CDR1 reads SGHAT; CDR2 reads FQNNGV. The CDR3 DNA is TGTGCCAGCAGCCCCCAACGGGAGACCCTTACAGATACGCAGTATTTT. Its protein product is CASSPQRETLTDTQYF.

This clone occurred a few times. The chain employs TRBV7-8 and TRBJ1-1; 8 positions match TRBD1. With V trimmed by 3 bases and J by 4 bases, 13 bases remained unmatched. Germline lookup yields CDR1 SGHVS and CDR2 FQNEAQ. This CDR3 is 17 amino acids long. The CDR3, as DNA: TGTGCCAGCAGCTTGCGGGGAGACAGGGGCCGGGGCACTGAAGCTTTCTTT. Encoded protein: CASSLRGDRGRGTEAFF. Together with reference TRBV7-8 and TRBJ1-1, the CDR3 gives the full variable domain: GAGVSQSPRYKVAKRGQDVALRCDPISGHVSLFWYQQALGQGPEFLTYFQNEAQLDKSGLPSDRFFAERPEGSVSTLKIQRTQQEDSAVYLCASSLRGDRGRGTEAFFGQGTRLTVV.

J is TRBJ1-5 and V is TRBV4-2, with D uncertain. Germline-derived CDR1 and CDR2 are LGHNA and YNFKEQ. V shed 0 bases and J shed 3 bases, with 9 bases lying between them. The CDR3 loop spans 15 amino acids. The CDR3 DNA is TGTGCCAGCAGCCAAGAGACCGGGGACAATCAGCCCCAGCATTTT. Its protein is CASSQETGDNQPQHF.

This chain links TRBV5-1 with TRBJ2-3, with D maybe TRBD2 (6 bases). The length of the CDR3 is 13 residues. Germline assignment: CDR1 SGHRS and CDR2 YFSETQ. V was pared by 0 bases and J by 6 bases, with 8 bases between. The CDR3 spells CASSLGRDDTQYF. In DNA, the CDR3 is TGCGCCAGCAGCTTGGGGAGGGACGATACGCAGTATTTT.

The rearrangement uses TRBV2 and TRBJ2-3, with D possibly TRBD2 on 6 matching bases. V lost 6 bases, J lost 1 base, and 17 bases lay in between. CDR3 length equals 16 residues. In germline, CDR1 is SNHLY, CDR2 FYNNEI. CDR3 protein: CASSLYPGVGTDTQYF. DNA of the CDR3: TGTGCCAGCAGCCTATATCCGGGGGTTGGCACAGATACGCAGTATTTT.

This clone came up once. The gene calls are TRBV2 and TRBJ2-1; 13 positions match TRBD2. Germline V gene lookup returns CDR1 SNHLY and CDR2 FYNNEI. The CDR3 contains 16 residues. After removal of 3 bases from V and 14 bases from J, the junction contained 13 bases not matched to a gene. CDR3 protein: CASSDLTGLAGSLEFF. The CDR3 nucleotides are TGTGCCAGCAGTGACTTGACGGGACTAGCGGGGTCGCTGGAGTTCTTC.

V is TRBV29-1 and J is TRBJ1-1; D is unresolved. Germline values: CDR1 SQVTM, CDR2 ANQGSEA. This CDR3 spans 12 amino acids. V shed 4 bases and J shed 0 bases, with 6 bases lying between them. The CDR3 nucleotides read TGCAGCGTTGGGCGGATGAACACTGAAGCTTTCTTT. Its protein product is CSVGRMNTEAFF.

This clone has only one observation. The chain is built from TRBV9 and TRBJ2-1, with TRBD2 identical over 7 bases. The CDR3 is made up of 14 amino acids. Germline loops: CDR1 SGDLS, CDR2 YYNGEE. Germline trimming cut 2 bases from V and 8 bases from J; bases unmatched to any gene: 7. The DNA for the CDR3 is TGTGCCAGCAGCGTCTCTGGGCGGGAGTATGAGCAGTTCTTC. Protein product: CASSVSGREYEQFF.

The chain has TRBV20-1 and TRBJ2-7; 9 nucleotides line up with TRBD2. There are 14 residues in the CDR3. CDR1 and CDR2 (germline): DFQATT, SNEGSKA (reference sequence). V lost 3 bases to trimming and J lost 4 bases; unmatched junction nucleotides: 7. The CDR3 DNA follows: TGCAGTGCTAGTGATAGCGGGAGCGCTTACGAGCAGTACTTC. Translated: CSASDSGSAYEQYF.

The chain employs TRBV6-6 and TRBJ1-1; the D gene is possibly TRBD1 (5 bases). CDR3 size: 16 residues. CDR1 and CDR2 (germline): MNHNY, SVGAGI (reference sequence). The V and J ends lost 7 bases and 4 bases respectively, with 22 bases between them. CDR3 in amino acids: CASTRWLGEGGTEAFF. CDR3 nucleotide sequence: TGTGCCAGCACCCGGTGGTTGGGGGAGGGCGGCACTGAAGCTTTCTTT.

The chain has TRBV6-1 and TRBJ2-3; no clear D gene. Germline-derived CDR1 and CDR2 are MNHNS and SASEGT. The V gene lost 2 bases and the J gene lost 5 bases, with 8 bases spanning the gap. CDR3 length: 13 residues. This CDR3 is CASSEQEVDTQYF. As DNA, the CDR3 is TGTGCCAGCAGTGAACAGGAAGTAGATACGCAGTATTTT.

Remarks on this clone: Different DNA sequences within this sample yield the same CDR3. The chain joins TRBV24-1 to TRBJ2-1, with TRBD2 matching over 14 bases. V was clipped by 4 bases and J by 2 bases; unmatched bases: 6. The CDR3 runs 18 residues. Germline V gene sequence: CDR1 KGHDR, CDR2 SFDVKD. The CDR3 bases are TGTGCCACCAGTGAGGGGACTAGCGGGAGAACACCCTACAATGAGCAGTTCTTC. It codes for CATSEGTSGRTPYNEQFF.

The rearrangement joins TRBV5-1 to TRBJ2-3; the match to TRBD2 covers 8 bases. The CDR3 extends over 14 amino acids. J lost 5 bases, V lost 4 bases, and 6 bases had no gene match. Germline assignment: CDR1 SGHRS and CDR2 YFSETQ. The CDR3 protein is CASSPGGGEDTQYF. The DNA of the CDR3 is TGCGCCAGCAGCCCGGGAGGGGGGGAAGATACGCAGTATTTT.

This CDR3 is CASSLKGGGRGAGELFF. The CDR3 coding sequence is TGTGCCAGCAGCTTAAAGGGCGGGGGCCGGGGTGCCGGGGAGCTGTTTTTT. The chain joins TRBV7-3 to TRBJ2-2, with D possibly being TRBD2 (7 bases). This CDR3 is built from 17 residues. Trimming left V 1 base short and J 6 bases short, with 18 bases between. Looked up from germline, CDR1 is SGHTA and CDR2 is FQGTGA.

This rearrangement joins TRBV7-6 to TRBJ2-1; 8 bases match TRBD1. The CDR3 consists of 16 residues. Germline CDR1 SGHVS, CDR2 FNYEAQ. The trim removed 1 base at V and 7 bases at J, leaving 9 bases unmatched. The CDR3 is CASSLVTGVGRNEQFF. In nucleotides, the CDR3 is TGTGCCAGCAGCTTAGTGACAGGGGTGGGGAGGAATGAGCAGTTCTTC.

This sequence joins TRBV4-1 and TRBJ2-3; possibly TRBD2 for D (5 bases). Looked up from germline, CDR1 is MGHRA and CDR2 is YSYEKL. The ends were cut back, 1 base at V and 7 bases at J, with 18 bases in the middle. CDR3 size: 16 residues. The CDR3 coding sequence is TGCGCCAGCAGCCAAGTGGACGGAGGATTGGTTAATACGCAGTATTTT. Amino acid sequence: CASSQVDGGLVNTQYF.

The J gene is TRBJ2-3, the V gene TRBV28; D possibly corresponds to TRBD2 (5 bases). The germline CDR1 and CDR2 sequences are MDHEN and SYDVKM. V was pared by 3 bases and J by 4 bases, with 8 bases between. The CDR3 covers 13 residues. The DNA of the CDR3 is TGTGCCAGCAGTTTGGTGGGAGCAGATACGCAGTATTTT. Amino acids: CASSLVGADTQYF. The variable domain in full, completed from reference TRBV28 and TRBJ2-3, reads DVKVTQSSRYLVKRTGEKVFLECVQDMDHENMFWYRQDPGLGLRLIYFSYDVKMKEKGDIPEGYSVSREKKERFSLILESASTNQTSMYLCASSLVGADTQYFGPGTRLTVL.

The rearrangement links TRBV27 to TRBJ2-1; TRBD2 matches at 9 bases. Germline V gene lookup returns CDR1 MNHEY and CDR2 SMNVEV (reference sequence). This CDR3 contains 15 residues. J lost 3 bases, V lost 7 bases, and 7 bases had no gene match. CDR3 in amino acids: CASNPGTSSYNEQFF. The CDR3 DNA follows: TGTGCCAGCAATCCCGGGACTAGCAGCTACAATGAGCAGTTCTTC.

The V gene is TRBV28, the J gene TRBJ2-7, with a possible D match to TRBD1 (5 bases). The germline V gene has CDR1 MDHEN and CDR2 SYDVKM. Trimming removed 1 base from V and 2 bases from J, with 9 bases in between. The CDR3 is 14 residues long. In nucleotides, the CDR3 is TGTGCCAGCAGTTTATACTTGGGGCCCTACGAGCAGTACTTC. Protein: CASSLYLGPYEQYF.